This T cell receptor beta chain was identified during a study of cytomegalovirus exposure and HLA in healthy donors. Study conclusions and caveats: For cytomegalovirus status, the classifier reportedly gave diagnoses with high specificity and sensitivity. TCR clusters originating in the first cohort tended to co-occur in the 100 to 150 validation repertoires, according to a later analysis. Most observed TCR sequences were rare, whereas some public TCRs were detected in many donors.

As regards this clone: What it binds is not known.

TCRdb's table, derived via immunoSEQ multiplex PCR, lists solely in-frame clones and lacks some. The sample carries 71,000 or so clones, over 85% recorded once. This TCR was recovered from a woman younger than 30 in good health and CMV-seronegative. Sequenced sample: PBMCs.

The DNA for the CDR3 is TGCAGCGTCGTTCTGAACACTGAAGCTTTCTTT. Translation: CSVVLNTEAFF. V and J are TRBV29-1 and TRBJ1-1; no clear D. The CDR3 runs 11 residues. V was pared by 6 bases and J by 0 bases, with 5 bases between. CDR1 and CDR2 from the germline V gene are SQVTM and ANQGSEA. Together with reference TRBV29-1 and TRBJ1-1, the CDR3 gives the full variable domain: SAVISQKPSRDICQRGTSLTIQCQVDSQVTMMFWYRQQPGQSLTLIATANQGSEATYESGFVIDKFPISRPNLTFSTLTVSNMSPEDSSIYLCSVVLNTEAFFGQGTRLTVV.